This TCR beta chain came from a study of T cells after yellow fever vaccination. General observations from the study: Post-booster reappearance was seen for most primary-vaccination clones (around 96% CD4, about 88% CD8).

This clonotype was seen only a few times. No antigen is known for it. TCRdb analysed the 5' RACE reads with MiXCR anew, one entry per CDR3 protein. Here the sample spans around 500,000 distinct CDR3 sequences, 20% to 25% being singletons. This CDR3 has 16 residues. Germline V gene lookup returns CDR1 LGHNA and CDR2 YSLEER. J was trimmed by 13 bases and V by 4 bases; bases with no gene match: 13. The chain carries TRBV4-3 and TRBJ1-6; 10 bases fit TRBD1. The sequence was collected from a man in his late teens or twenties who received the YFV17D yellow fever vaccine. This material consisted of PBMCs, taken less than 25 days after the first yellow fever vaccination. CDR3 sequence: CASSPKVGTGAGPLHF. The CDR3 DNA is TGCGCCAGCAGCCCCAAGGTGGGGACAGGGGCTGGGCCCCTCCACTTT.